Below are 14 T cell receptor beta chains sequenced from a single sample in a study of metastatic and nonmetastatic thyroid tumors. Via MiXCR, TCRdb re-called the PCR reads. This sample carries about 9,900 clones, 11% of them seen once, and the ten largest clones take around 8%. All patients were treatment-naive before thyroid surgery. The sample was tumor tissue. Receptors were obtained from a female donor with papillary thyroid cancer or a benign thyroid nodule (not recorded which). Some clones in this sample may be carry-over from other donors' samples.

This clone was counted ten times or more. The rearrangement links TRBV11-1 to TRBJ2-2, with D perhaps TRBD1 (5 bases). With 1 base removed from V and 4 bases from J, the gap between germline ends came to 16 bases. The CDR3 is 17 residues long. The germline V gene encodes CDR1 SGHAT and CDR2 FQDESV (reference sequence). The CDR3: CASSLVPTASPTGELFF. The CDR3 DNA sequence: TGTGCCAGCAGCTTAGTTCCGACAGCCAGTCCCACCGGGGAGCTGTTTTTT.

By frequency in the sample, this clone is medium-sized. The chain recombines TRBV6-1 with TRBJ1-4; D may be TRBD1 (5 bases). CDR3 length: 14 amino acids. The V gene lost 5 bases and the J gene lost 8 bases, with 15 bases spanning the gap. CDR1 is MNHNS and CDR2 is SASEGT in the germline V gene. The CDR3: CASSYSQGGEKLFF. CDR3 nucleotides: TGTGCCAGCAGTTATTCTCAGGGTGGGGAAAAACTGTTTTTT.

This clone is hyperexpanded in the sample. The chain employs TRBV6-2 or TRBV6-3 and TRBJ2-7; perhaps TRBD1 as D (6 bases). Trimming removed 2 bases at V and 3 bases at J, with 8 bases between. This CDR3 is 13 amino acids long. Germline V gives CDR1 MNHEY, CDR2 SVGEGT. The CDR3 coding sequence is TGTGCCAGCAGTTACGGACAGATCTACGAGCAGTACTTC. Its translation: CASSYGQIYEQYF.

This clone occurred a few times. The chain combines TRBV10-2 with TRBJ2-7, with 7 positions matching TRBD1. Trimming cost V 6 bases and J 3 bases; bases outside gene matches: 5. Germline assignment: CDR1 WSHSY and CDR2 SAAADI. This CDR3 contains 13 residues. The CDR3 reads CASRVDRDYEQYF. CDR3 coding DNA: TGCGCCAGCAGGGTAGACAGGGACTACGAGCAGTACTTC.

This clone was observed at least ten times. The V gene is TRBV30, the J gene TRBJ1-1; D call uncertain. V lost 1 base to trimming and J lost 5 bases, with 14 bases between them. The CDR3 consists of 14 residues. Germline CDR1 GTSNPN, CDR2 SVGIG (reference sequence). CDR3 region: CAWSDVGGRTEAFF. The CDR3, as DNA: TGTGCCTGGAGTGATGTGGGAGGTCGGACTGAAGCTTTCTTT. Supplemented by reference TRBV30 and TRBJ1-1, the full variable domain reads SQTIHQWPATLVQPVGSPLSLECTVEGTSNPNLYWYRQAAGRGLQLLFYSVGIGQISSEVPQNLSASRPQDRQFILSSKKLLLSDSGFYLCAWSDVGGRTEAFFGQGTRLTVV.

This clone is medium-sized. This sequence joins TRBV10-3 and TRBJ2-5; 9 bases line up with TRBD2. The CDR3 length is 13 residues. The V segment lost 6 bases and the J segment 4 bases; nucleotides outside the gene matches: 3. Germline values: CDR1 ENHRY, CDR2 SYGVKD. The CDR3 DNA reads TGTGCCATCAGGGGCGGGGGGGGAGAGACCCAGTACTTC. It is translated as CAIRGGGGETQYF.

This clone occurred many times. The chain links TRBV4-1 to TRBJ2-7; D is unclear. Germline values: CDR1 MGHRA, CDR2 YSYEKL. V dropped 2 bases and J dropped 2 bases, with 25 bases sitting between them. The CDR3 contains 19 residues. The CDR3 reads CASSQQLQYGPTAAYEQYF. The CDR3, as DNA: TGCGCCAGCAGCCAACAACTGCAGTACGGGCCTACCGCTGCCTACGAGCAGTACTTC.

As to this clone: A junction boundary mismatches the germline segment, possibly from a read error. The V gene is TRBV5-6, the J gene TRBJ2-1, with a tentative D call TRBD1 (5 bases). The CDR3 covers 13 residues. CDR1 is SGHDT, CDR2 YYEEEE, per germline. In DNA form, the CDR3 reads TGTTCCAGCAGCTTGGACACGTACAATGGGCAGTTCTTC. Residues: CSSSLDTYNGQFF.

This clone is termed medium-sized. Other DNA sequences in this sample translate to the same CDR3. The chain joins TRBV27 to TRBJ2-7; D may be TRBD1 or TRBD2 (5 bases each). The CDR3 loop spans 14 amino acids. CDR1 MNHEY and CDR2 SMNVEV come from the germline V gene (reference sequence). Trimming left V 3 bases short and J 2 bases short, with 11 bases between. The DNA for the CDR3 is TGTGCCAGCAGTTTTATAGGGACCCCCTACGAGCAGTACTTC. Amino acids: CASSFIGTPYEQYF.

By sample fraction, this clone is medium-sized (0.01 to 0.1%). This chain uses TRBV28 with TRBJ2-7; no clear D gene. Germline V gives CDR1 MDHEN, CDR2 SYDVKM. Trimming took off 7 bases at V and 4 bases at J, with 8 bases between the two ends. The CDR3 spans 11 residues. The CDR3 is CASTVRYEQYF. In nucleotides, the CDR3 is TGTGCCAGCACGGTCCGGTACGAGCAGTACTTC.

This clone was seen many times. The chain uses TRBV18 and TRBJ1-6; TRBD1 matches 8 bases. Germline lookup yields CDR1 KGHSH and CDR2 LQKENI. The CDR3 is 15 residues long. The junction had 5 bases not matched to a gene; V was cut back by 2 bases and J by 8 bases. CDR3 DNA: TGTGCCAGCTCACCAGAAACAGGGGGGTATTCACCCCTCCACTTT. Translation gives CASSPETGGYSPLHF.

This clone was recorded many times. The chain has TRBV24-1 and TRBJ2-1, with a possible D match to TRBD2 (5 bases). The CDR3 is 14 residues long. Trimming took off 1 base at V and 8 bases at J, with 11 bases between the two ends. Per the germline V gene, CDR1 is KGHDR and CDR2 is SFDVKD. CDR3 protein: CATSDFRLADEQFF. CDR3 in DNA: TGTGCCACCAGTGATTTTAGGCTAGCCGATGAGCAGTTCTTC.

The table lists this clone with many counts. This chain uses TRBV2 with TRBJ2-3; TRBD2 matches 8 bases. V lost 2 bases, J lost 5 bases, and 0 bases stayed unmatched. The CDR3 loop spans 13 amino acids. Germline CDR1 SNHLY, CDR2 FYNNEI. CDR3 coding DNA: TGTGCCAGCAGTGAACTAGCGGGAGATACGCAGTATTTT. It codes for CASSELAGDTQYF.

In the case of this clone: A junction end diverges from the germline sequence, so it may reflect a read error. The V call is TRBV4-1, the J call TRBJ2-7, with 7 nucleotides matching TRBD1. The length of the CDR3 is 16 residues. Germline CDR1 and CDR2: MGHRA and YSYEKL. The CDR3 loop is CASTQDGGTDLYELYF. The CDR3 region has the DNA TGCGCCAGCACCCAAGATGGTGGGACAGACCTCTACGAGCTGTACTTC.